This TCR beta chain stems from a study of blood T cells in healthy people across ages. A second PCR of about 6 to 12 cycles used a sample-barcoded 5' primer and a J-beta primer mix. Every cDNA molecule carried a tag from a template-switch adaptor bearing 12 random nucleotides. Each CDR3 protein is one row after TCRdb ran MiXCR on the 5' RACE reads. The sample records around 1.5 million distinct CDR3 sequences, around 55% being singletons. J gave up 6 bases and V 1 base, and 5 bases lay outside the gene matches. Germline CDR1 and CDR2: MGHRA and YSYEKL. The CDR3 is made up of 14 amino acids. The study, taken as a whole, reports: Estimates drawn from one million T cells were deemed to understate diversity.

As regards this clonotype: The antigen is unknown.

Ranging in age from roughly 6 to 90, the donors were healthy Caucasian individuals from Russia. Each individual donor underwent a draw of ten milliliters of peripheral blood. This clonotype originated in a man between 18 and 29 years old in good health. The chain couples TRBV4-1 to TRBJ1-1; the match to TRBD1 covers 7 bases. Source material: blood. CDR3 nucleotide sequence: TGCGCCAGCAGCCAAGGACAGGGCAATCCTGAAGCTTTCTTT. Translation: CASSQGQGNPEAFF.